This TCR beta chain was obtained from a study of cytomegalovirus exposure and HLA in healthy donors. The CDR3 contains 14 residues. Per germline, CDR1 SGHRS and CDR2 YFSETQ. Losses at the gene ends were 2 bases for V and 4 bases for J; bases not matched to a gene: 1. Findings of the study overall: Donors were assumed by presence/absence analyses to have roughly uniform sequencing depth. TCR beta V- and J-gene trimming, according to a later analysis, was linked to a missense DCLRE1C variant.

This clone was recorded a few times. As yet, its antigen is unknown. PCR employed 60 Vbeta and 13 Jbeta primers. Libraries were prepared by immunoSEQ multiplex PCR; TCRdb keeps only in-frame clonotypes and omits some of them. The data hold under 200,000 clones, with 9.5% to 15% observed a single time. The sequenced sample consisted of PBMCs. This TCR derives from a man aged 45-60 years in good health and CMV-seropositive. The gene calls are TRBV5-1 and TRBJ2-3, with 10 bases lining up with TRBD2. Here the CDR3 reads CASSFSGGADTQYF. The CDR3 nucleotides are TGCGCCAGCAGCTTCAGCGGGGGGGCAGATACGCAGTATTTT.